The TCR beta chain described here comes from a study of blood T cell repertoires in COVID-19. About the research overall: Acute-phase and convalescent COVID-19 samples originated in the United States, Italy and Spain. In each case, the material was cDNA or gDNA derived from T cells, B-cell-depleted T cells, or PBMCs.

Seattle patients were enrolled while actively infected and followed longitudinally. Source study methods: Scientists estimated how many nucleated cells there were by amplifying reference gene primers. Here immunoSEQ multiplex PCR was the method, and the copy in TCRdb shows in-frame clones only, minus some. That table is the source of V, J and clone size, and D and trimming were worked out from the DNA. The table has around 84,000 clones, around 82% seen once. Sequencing input: peripheral blood. The source is a man in his sixties with COVID-19, enrolled during active disease.

This CDR3 reads CASSHVSGSGLTGELFF. The CDR3 DNA reads TGTGCCAGCAGTCACGTTAGCGGGAGTGGTCTTACCGGGGAGCTGTTTTTT. The V and J genes are TRBV2 and TRBJ2-2; 9 positions match TRBD2. Germline V gene lookup returns CDR1 SNHLY and CDR2 FYNNEI. CDR3 length equals 17 residues. V shed 5 bases and J 5 bases; nucleotides not matched to a gene: 12.